The text below deals with one TCR beta chain. These data are taken from a study of blood T cell repertoires in COVID-19. In the study overall: Acute-phase and convalescent COVID-19 samples originated in the United States, Italy and Spain. In each case, the material was cDNA or gDNA derived from T cells, B-cell-depleted T cells, or PBMCs.

V was clipped by 6 bases and J by 6 bases, with 18 bases between them. The CDR3 totals 14 residues. Germline lookup yields CDR1 MRHNA and CDR2 SNTAGT. In the study's own analysis: The assay estimated nucleated cells by amplifying reference gene primers. Clones were read by immunoSEQ multiplex PCR, and TCRdb kept only the in-frame ones, dropping some. V, J and clone size reflect that table, while D and trimming were determined from the DNA. The table includes about 520,000 clones, 75% to 90% detected once. This TCR came from a human donor in a cohort sampled during active COVID-19. The sample comprised peripheral blood. V is TRBV6-4 and J is TRBJ2-7; D perhaps matches TRBD2 (7 bases). Here the CDR3 DNA reads TGTGCCAGCAGCCCCGGGGCGGGGGCGGGCGAGCAGTACTTC. Translation: CASSPGAGAGEQYF.